This TCR beta chain was recovered during a study of cytomegalovirus exposure and HLA in healthy donors. Primers included in the PCR were 60 Vbeta and 13 Jbeta primers. In the authors' methods: Unique TCR beta chains totaled some 81 million in a later count, with around 11 million of them shared. The repertoire was sequenced with immunoSEQ multiplex PCR; TCRdb's copy has only in-frame clones and lacks some. V, J and clone size derive from that table, while D and trimming were established from the DNA sequence. The sample contains about 98,000 clones, 69% of which appear only once. Study observations and caveats: A prior analysis recorded that most TCR beta V segments were productive about 90% or about 30% of the time. Per published accounts, TCR beta sequences correctly predicted the HLA-A and HLA-B alleles of most subjects.

Points on this clone: Its cognate antigen is unknown.

The CDR3 length is 11 residues. Trimming removed 5 bases at V and 4 bases at J, with 5 bases between. Germline assignment: CDR1 SEHNR and CDR2 FQNEAQ (reference sequence). The V and J genes are TRBV7-9 and TRBJ1-2; D is unclear. Sequenced sample: PBMCs. This TCR came from a female donor in good health and CMV-seronegative. CDR3 DNA: TGTGCCAGCAGCCCCTTCTATGGCTACACCTTC. Amino acids: CASSPFYGYTF.